These 9 T cell receptor beta chains were all obtained from the same sample, sequenced in a study of T cell changes during pregnancy in multiple sclerosis. Profiled with immunoSEQ multiplex PCR; TCRdb holds only in-frame clones, not every one. The profile shows about 60,000 clones, around 93% of them singletons. Here the sequenced sample was peripheral blood, taken in the first trimester of pregnancy. These receptor sequences come from a female donor with multiple sclerosis, enrolled in a pregnancy study.

This clone has only one observation. This chain links TRBV20-1 with TRBJ2-5; maybe TRBD2 (5 bases). CDR1 and CDR2 from the germline V gene are DFQATT and SNEGSKA (reference sequence). The CDR3 spans 11 residues. Trimming shortened V by 5 bases and J by 4 bases, and 8 bases separated the two germline ends. The CDR3 region has the DNA TGCAGTGCTGGCGAGGGAGAGACCCAGTACTTC. This sequence encodes CSAGEGETQYF.

The chain combines TRBV30 with TRBJ2-6; TRBD1 agrees at 8 bases. Losses at the gene ends were 3 bases for V and 1 base for J; bases not matched to a gene: 8. Germline lookup yields CDR1 GTSNPN and CDR2 SVGIG (reference sequence). CDR3 length equals 17 residues. Here the CDR3 reads CAWSLTGVGSGANVLTF. CDR3 coding DNA: TGTGCCTGGAGCCTGACAGGGGTTGGTTCTGGGGCCAACGTCCTGACTTTC.

The chain couples TRBV9 to TRBJ2-3; weak D call: TRBD2 (7 bases). The V end lost 4 bases, the J end lost 6 bases, and 24 bases lay between the germline ends. The CDR3 spans 17 residues. Germline V gene lookup returns CDR1 SGDLS and CDR2 YYNGEE. The CDR3 bases are TGTGCCAGCAGCTCTCCAAGGGGAGGGGGAGCCCTCGATACGCAGTATTTT. It specifies CASSSPRGGGALDTQYF.

The genes are TRBV29-1 and TRBJ1-2, with D possibly TRBD1 on 6 matching bases. V lost 2 bases to trimming and J lost 8 bases, with 15 bases between them. The length of the CDR3 is 13 residues. Germline V lookup: CDR1 SQVTM, CDR2 ANQGSEA. DNA for the CDR3: TGCAGCGTTGAACGGGCGGGGGCGCGGGGCTACACCTTC. Translated, it gives CSVERAGARGYTF. Full variable domain (rest looked up from reference TRBV29-1 and TRBJ1-2): SAVISQKPSRDICQRGTSLTIQCQVDSQVTMMFWYRQQPGQSLTLIATANQGSEATYESGFVIDKFPISRPNLTFSTLTVSNMSPEDSSIYLCSVERAGARGYTFGSGTRLTVV.

This clone was observed a handful of times. The chain is built from TRBV7-3 and TRBJ1-2; 8 nucleotides match TRBD1. CDR1 and CDR2 from the germline V gene are SGHTA and FQGTGA. CDR3 length equals 13 residues. V trimming: 4 bases; J trimming: 6 bases; junction bases outside the gene matches: 4. CDR3 amino acids: CASSSGTGHGYTF. CDR3 DNA: TGTGCCAGCAGCTCCGGGACAGGACATGGCTACACCTTC.

This sequence joins TRBV7-2 and TRBJ2-7, with D perhaps matching TRBD2 (5 bases). Between the trimmed V and J ends, which lost 2 bases and 7 bases, there was a span of 24 bases. There are 17 residues in the CDR3. The germline V gene has CDR1 SGHTA and CDR2 FQGNSA. CDR3 region: CASSLIPSERAGGEQYF. The CDR3 DNA reads as TGTGCCAGCAGCTTAATACCCTCGGAGAGGGCCGGCGGGGAGCAGTACTTC.

The chain has TRBV29-1 and TRBJ1-2, with D possibly being TRBD1 (5 bases). This CDR3 spans 13 amino acids. Germline lookup yields CDR1 SQVTM and CDR2 ANQGSEA. V was pared by 8 bases and J by 8 bases, with 21 bases between. DNA of the CDR3: TGCAGCACCGAGGGAGGCAGGGCCTCGGGCTACACCTTC. This encodes CSTEGGRASGYTF.

The chain has TRBV7-2 and TRBJ2-7; TRBD2 is a possible D gene (6 bases). CDR1 and CDR2 (germline): SGHTA, FQGNSA. This CDR3 is built from 12 residues. V lost 5 bases and J lost 6, with 11 bases in between. CDR3 residues: CASSPTSVEQYF. The CDR3 DNA reads TGTGCCAGCAGCCCGACTAGTGTCGAGCAGTACTTC.

The chain links TRBV25-1 to TRBJ1-2, with no clear D. Germline CDR1 is MGHDK and CDR2 is SYGVNS. The CDR3 covers 12 residues. Between the trimmed V and J ends, which lost 5 bases and 4 bases, there was a span of 8 bases. The CDR3 loop reads CASSPSFYGYTF. Here the CDR3 DNA reads TGTGCCAGCAGTCCCAGTTTCTATGGCTACACCTTC.